A selection of T cell receptor beta chains follows, all from one sample in a study of blood T cell repertoires in COVID-19. Sequenced by immunoSEQ multiplex PCR; TCRdb stores in-frame clones only, minus some. The sample holds tens of thousands of clones; about 89% are singletons and the top ten take around 5.3%. The specimen sequenced was peripheral blood. The receptor set was obtained from a middle-aged man with active or convalescent COVID-19. The CDR3 runs from the conserved cysteine through the conserved F or W. Fields, in order: CDR3 DNA, CDR3 protein, clone size, D gene, CDR3 length, V gene, J gene. D genes are given only for firm matches. Size tells how often a clone was seen (once, few, many) or the class of an expanded clone, and some rows leave it out.

TGTGCCAGCAGCGGGGGACAGGGAGGTGAAGCTTTCTTT,CASSGGQGGEAFF,.,TRBD1,13,TRBV11-2,TRBJ1-1
TGTGCCAGCAGCTACTTGTCCACAGATACGCAGTATTTT,CASSYLSTDTQYF,.,.,13,TRBV11-2,TRBJ2-3
TGCGCCAGCAGTCAGGACATGAACACTGAAGCTTTCTTT,CASSQDMNTEAFF,.,.,13,TRBV5-1,TRBJ1-1
TGTGCCAGTAGGCTCGGACAGGGGGCGCGAGGCTACACCTTC,CASRLGQGARGYTF,once,TRBD1,14,TRBV19,TRBJ1-2
TGTGCCAGCAGCGCTAAAGGGGGTTCCTACAATGAGCAGTTCTTC,CASSAKGGSYNEQFF,.,.,15,TRBV11-2,TRBJ2-1
TGTGCCATCAGTGATAATGGAGGGATACAAGGGACCCAGTACTTC,CAISDNGGIQGTQYF,.,.,15,TRBV10-3,TRBJ2-5
TGTGCCAGCAGACCCCCCGGGACAGGGGGCGCGGGCGAGCAGTACTTC,CASRPPGTGGAGEQYF,.,TRBD1,16,TRBV27,TRBJ2-7
TGTGCCAGCTCACCACCTCGGGGCGGGGATAGCAATCAGCCCCAGCATTTT,CASSPPRGGDSNQPQHF,.,.,17,TRBV18,TRBJ1-5
TGTGCCAGCAGTTTGAACAGGGGGATTGAGCAGTACTTC,CASSLNRGIEQYF,.,TRBD1,13,TRBV28,TRBJ2-7
TGTGCCAGCAGCTTAAACAGTGTCTATGGCTACACCTTC,CASSLNSVYGYTF,.,.,13,TRBV11-2,TRBJ1-2
TGTGCCAGCAGCTTAGTGGTTACCGGGAACACTGAAGCTTTCTTT,CASSLVVTGNTEAFF,.,.,15,TRBV7-9,TRBJ1-1
TGTGCCACGGGGAGTAATGAAAAACTGTTTTTT,CATGSNEKLFF,.,.,11,TRBV28,TRBJ1-4
TGTGCCAGCAGCCAAGGTGGGCGGGGAGGCTCCTACGAGCAGTACTTC,CASSQGGRGGSYEQYF,.,.,16,TRBV3-1/TRBV3-2,TRBJ2-7
TGTGCCACCAGTGAATGGAGAAACGCGAACACCGGGGAGCTGTTTTTT,CATSEWRNANTGELFF,.,.,16,TRBV24-1,TRBJ2-2
TGTGCCAGCAGTGAACAGGGGTCCGGGGAGCTGTTTTTT,CASSEQGSGELFF,.,TRBD1,13,TRBV6-4,TRBJ2-2
TGTGCCAGCAGCTTAAAGGGGAGCAATCAGCCCCAGCATTTT,CASSLKGSNQPQHF,.,.,14,TRBV7-9,TRBJ1-5
TGTGCCAGCAGTTTCCCCCCCGACAGGCTACAAGAGACCCAGTACTTC,CASSFPPDRLQETQYF,.,.,16,TRBV28,TRBJ2-5
TGTGCCAGCAGCTTAGACCAAACAGGGACTAATTCACCCCTCCACTTT,CASSLDQTGTNSPLHF,.,.,16,TRBV7-8,TRBJ1-6
TGTGCCACCTCGACGCAGGGCGGCAATGAGCAGTTCTTC,CATSTQGGNEQFF,.,.,13,TRBV7-2,TRBJ2-1
TGTGCCAGCAGCGTGTTGGCGGGGGGCACAGATACGCAGTATTTT,CASSVLAGGTDTQYF,.,TRBD2,15,TRBV9,TRBJ2-3
TGCAGTGCTAGTCCGCCAACAGGGAACACTGAAGCTTTCTTT,CSASPPTGNTEAFF,.,.,14,TRBV20-1,TRBJ1-1
TGCGCCAGCAGCTACGTAGCGGGGGCTAACCAAGAGACCCAGTACTTC,CASSYVAGANQETQYF,.,TRBD2,16,TRBV5-1,TRBJ2-5
TGTGCCAGCAGCCCGGTGAGGGTAAATTCACCCCTCCACTTT,CASSPVRVNSPLHF,.,.,14,TRBV28,TRBJ1-6
TGTGCCAGCAGTCCGACAGGGGATGAAAAACTGTTTTTT,CASSPTGDEKLFF,.,TRBD1,13,TRBV3-1/TRBV3-2,TRBJ1-4
TGTGCCAGCAGCCAACTGGGACAGGTTACAGATACGCAGTATTTT,CASSQLGQVTDTQYF,.,TRBD1,15,TRBV3-1/TRBV3-2,TRBJ2-3
TGTGCCACAGGGGGCTCCTACAATGAGCAGTTCTTC,CATGGSYNEQFF,.,.,12,TRBV24-1,TRBJ2-1
TGTGCCAGCAGCACTTTTATCGGGGCAGATACGCAGTATTTT,CASSTFIGADTQYF,.,.,14,TRBV7-2,TRBJ2-3
TGTGCCAGCAGTCAGGCGGACAGTACCGGGGCCAACGTCCTGACTTTC,CASSQADSTGANVLTF,.,.,16,TRBV28,TRBJ2-6
TGTGCCAGCACTCCCGGCGGGGGACAAGAGACCCAGTACTTC,CASTPGGGQETQYF,.,TRBD2,14,TRBV5-4,TRBJ2-5
TGTGCCTGGAGTGTACGCCGGGTGGCGGAAGAGACCCAGTACTTC,CAWSVRRVAEETQYF,.,.,15,TRBV30,TRBJ2-5
TGTGCCAGCAGCGTAGTATCTAGCGGGGGGGCAGATACGCAGTATTTT,CASSVVSSGGADTQYF,.,TRBD2,16,TRBV9,TRBJ2-3
TGTGCCATCAGTCGGACTGATGATAGCAATCAGCCCCAGCATTTT,CAISRTDDSNQPQHF,.,.,15,TRBV10-3,TRBJ1-5
TGTGCCAGTAGCCATGGGGGGGGCCAAAGAGATACGCAGTATTTT,CASSHGGGQRDTQYF,.,.,15,TRBV19,TRBJ2-3
TGTGCCAGCTCACCCTTAATGCTAGCGGATACGCAGTATTTT,CASSPLMLADTQYF,.,.,14,TRBV18,TRBJ2-3
TGTGCCAGCAGTCCGCGGACTAGCGGTACAGATACGCAGTATTTT,CASSPRTSGTDTQYF,.,TRBD2,15,TRBV6-5,TRBJ2-3
TGTGCCAGCAGTGGACAGGGGGATAATTCACCCCTCCACTTT,CASSGQGDNSPLHF,few,TRBD1,14,TRBV25-1,TRBJ1-6
TGTGCCAGCAGTCTTGGGACAGGGACCACAGATACGCAGTATTTT,CASSLGTGTTDTQYF,.,TRBD1,15,TRBV6-2/TRBV6-3,TRBJ2-3
TGTGCCACCAGTGAATCCAGCGCCGGCAGCTCCTACAATGAGCAGTTCTTC,CATSESSAGSSYNEQFF,.,.,17,TRBV24-1,TRBJ2-1
TGTGCCAGCAGCTCCCCGTTTCTAGCGAAGCAAGAGACCCAGTACTTC,CASSSPFLAKQETQYF,.,.,16,TRBV7-2,TRBJ2-5
TGTGCCAGCAGCGTAGGAGGTAGTTTGTCAGATACGCAGTATTTT,CASSVGGSLSDTQYF,.,.,15,TRBV9,TRBJ2-3
TGTGCCAGCAGCGTAGGAGGCAGGGTGGGCAATTCACCCCTCCACTTT,CASSVGGRVGNSPLHF,.,.,16,TRBV9,TRBJ1-6
TGTGCCAGTAGTCCTTCACCGGGGGGAGGCACAGATACGCAGTATTTT,CASSPSPGGGTDTQYF,.,TRBD2,16,TRBV19,TRBJ2-3
TGTGCCACCAGTGATCTCGCTACAGGGGTCAGCGGGGAGCTGTTTTTT,CATSDLATGVSGELFF,.,TRBD1,16,TRBV24-1,TRBJ2-2
TGTGCCAGCAGTTTACGGGGTCCCAAAAACATTCAGTACTTC,CASSLRGPKNIQYF,.,.,14,TRBV28,TRBJ2-4
TGTGCCAGCAGTGCCCAGGGGGAGAGGAACACCATATATTTT,CASSAQGERNTIYF,.,TRBD1,14,TRBV28,TRBJ1-3
TGTGCCAGCAACCTCGCCTCGGACACTGAAGCTTTCTTT,CASNLASDTEAFF,.,.,13,TRBV11-2,TRBJ1-1
TGCGCCAGCGCTGACGGGAGCTCTGGGGCCAACGTCCTGACTTTC,CASADGSSGANVLTF,.,.,15,TRBV5-1,TRBJ2-6
TGCGCCAGCAGTGAGTCCCGTTCAGATACGCAGTATTTT,CASSESRSDTQYF,.,.,13,TRBV10-1,TRBJ2-3
TGTGCCAGCAGAGACAGCTCTGGAAACACCATATATTTT,CASRDSSGNTIYF,.,.,13,TRBV6-5,TRBJ1-3
TGTGCCAGCAGTGTCCTTTACACTGAAGCTTTCTTT,CASSVLYTEAFF,.,.,12,TRBV28,TRBJ1-1
TGTGCCAGCTCACAGACCGGGACAGGGGGCAATTCACCCCTCCACTTT,CASSQTGTGGNSPLHF,.,TRBD1,16,TRBV18,TRBJ1-6
TGTGCCAGCAGGAATCAGGGGGCTGTGGACATTCAGTACTTC,CASRNQGAVDIQYF,.,TRBD1,14,TRBV28,TRBJ2-4
TGTGCCAGCAAAGGAGAGACGTGGAACAATGAGCAGTTCTTC,CASKGETWNNEQFF,.,.,14,TRBV6-5,TRBJ2-1
TGTGCCACCCGTGGCAGGGGGGCACAAGAGACCCAGTACTTC,CATRGRGAQETQYF,.,.,14,TRBV15,TRBJ2-5
TGTGCCAGCAGCTTTCCTAGCGGGGGGGACACAGATACGCAGTATTTT,CASSFPSGGDTDTQYF,few,TRBD2,16,TRBV5-4,TRBJ2-3
TGTGCCAGCTCACCTCTAGGGGGAGACACAGATACGCAGTATTTT,CASSPLGGDTDTQYF,.,.,15,TRBV18,TRBJ2-3
TGTGCCAGCTCAGCACCCCCAGGAGGGAACGAGCAGTACTTC,CASSAPPGGNEQYF,once,.,14,TRBV18,TRBJ2-7